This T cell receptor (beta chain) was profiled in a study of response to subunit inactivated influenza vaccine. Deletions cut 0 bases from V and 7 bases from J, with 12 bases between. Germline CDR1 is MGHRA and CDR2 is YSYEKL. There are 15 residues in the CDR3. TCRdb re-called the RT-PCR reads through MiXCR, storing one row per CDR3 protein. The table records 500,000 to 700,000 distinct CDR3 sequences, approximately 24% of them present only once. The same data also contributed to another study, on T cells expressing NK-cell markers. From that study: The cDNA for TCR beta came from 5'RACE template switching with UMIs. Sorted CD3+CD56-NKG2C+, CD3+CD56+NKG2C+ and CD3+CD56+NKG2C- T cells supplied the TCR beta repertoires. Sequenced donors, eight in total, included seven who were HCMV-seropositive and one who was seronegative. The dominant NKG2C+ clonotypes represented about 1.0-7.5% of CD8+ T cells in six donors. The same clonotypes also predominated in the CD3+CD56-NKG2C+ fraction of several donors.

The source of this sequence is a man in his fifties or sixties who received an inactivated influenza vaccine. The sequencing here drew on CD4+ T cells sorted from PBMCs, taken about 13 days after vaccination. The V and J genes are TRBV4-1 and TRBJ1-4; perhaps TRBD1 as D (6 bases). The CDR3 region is CASSQEGGRGEKLFF. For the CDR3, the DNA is TGCGCCAGCAGCCAAGAAGGCGGCAGGGGTGAAAAACTGTTTTTT.